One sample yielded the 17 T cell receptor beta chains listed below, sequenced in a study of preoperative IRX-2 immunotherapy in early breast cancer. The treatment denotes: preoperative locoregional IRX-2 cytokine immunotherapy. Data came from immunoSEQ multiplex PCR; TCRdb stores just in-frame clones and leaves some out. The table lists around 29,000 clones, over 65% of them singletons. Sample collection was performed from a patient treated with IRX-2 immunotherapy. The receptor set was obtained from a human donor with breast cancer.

The CDR3 sequence: CASSSLAGDTGELFF. For the CDR3, the DNA is TGTGCCAGCAGTTCACTAGCGGGAGACACCGGGGAGCTGTTTTTT. This chain uses TRBV6-8 with TRBJ2-2; TRBD2 matches 11 bases. V shed 4 bases and J 3 bases; nucleotides not matched to a gene: 1. CDR3 size: 15 residues. CDR1 and CDR2 from the germline V gene are MNHGY and SAAAGT.

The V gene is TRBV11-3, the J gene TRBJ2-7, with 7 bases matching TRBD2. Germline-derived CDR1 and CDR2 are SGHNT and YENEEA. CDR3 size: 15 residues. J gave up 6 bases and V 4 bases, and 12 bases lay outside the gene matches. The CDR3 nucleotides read TGTGCCAGCAGCTCTCCAGGACTAGGAAAAGGCGAGCAGTACTTC. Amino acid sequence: CASSSPGLGKGEQYF.

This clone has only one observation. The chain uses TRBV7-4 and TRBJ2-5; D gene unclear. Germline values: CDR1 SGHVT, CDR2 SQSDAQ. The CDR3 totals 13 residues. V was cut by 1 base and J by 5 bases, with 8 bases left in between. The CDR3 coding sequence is TGTGCCAGCAGCTTAGTTCCCAAGGAGACCCAGTACTTC. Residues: CASSLVPKETQYF.

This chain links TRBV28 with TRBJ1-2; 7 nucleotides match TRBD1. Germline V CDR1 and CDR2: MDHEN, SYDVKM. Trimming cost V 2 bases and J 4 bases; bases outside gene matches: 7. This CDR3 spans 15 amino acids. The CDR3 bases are TGTGCCAGCAGTTTAATAGGCAGGGGGTTCTATGGCTACACCTTC. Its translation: CASSLIGRGFYGYTF.

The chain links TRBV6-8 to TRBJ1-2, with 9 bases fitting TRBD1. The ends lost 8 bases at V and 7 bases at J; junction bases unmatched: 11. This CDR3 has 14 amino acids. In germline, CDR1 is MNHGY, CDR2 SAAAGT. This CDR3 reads CASGRTGERGGYTF. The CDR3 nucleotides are TGTGCCAGCGGAAGGACAGGGGAACGTGGTGGCTACACCTTC.

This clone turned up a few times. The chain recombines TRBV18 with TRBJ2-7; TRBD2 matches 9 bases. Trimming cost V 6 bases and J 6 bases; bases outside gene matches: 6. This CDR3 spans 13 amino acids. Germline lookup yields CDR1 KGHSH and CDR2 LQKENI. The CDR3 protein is CASSLREGGEQYF. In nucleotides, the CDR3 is TGTGCCAGCTCCCTGCGGGAGGGGGGCGAGCAGTACTTC.

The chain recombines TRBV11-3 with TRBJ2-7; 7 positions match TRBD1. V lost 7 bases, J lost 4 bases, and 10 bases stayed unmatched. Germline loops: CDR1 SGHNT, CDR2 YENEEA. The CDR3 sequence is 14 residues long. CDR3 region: CASNVLGGIYEQYF. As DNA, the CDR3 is TGTGCCAGCAACGTATTAGGGGGCATTTACGAGCAGTACTTC.

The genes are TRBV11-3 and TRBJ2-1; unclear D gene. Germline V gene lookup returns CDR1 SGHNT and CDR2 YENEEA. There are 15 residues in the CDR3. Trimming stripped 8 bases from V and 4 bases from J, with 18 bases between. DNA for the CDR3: TGTGCCAGCTCCTTTCCGGCGGAATATTACAATGAGCAGTTCTTC. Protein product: CASSFPAEYYNEQFF.

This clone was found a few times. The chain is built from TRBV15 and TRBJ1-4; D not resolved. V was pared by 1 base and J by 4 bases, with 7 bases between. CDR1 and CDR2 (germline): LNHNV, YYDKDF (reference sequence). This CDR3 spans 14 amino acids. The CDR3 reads CATSRAYGNEKLFF. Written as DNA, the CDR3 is TGTGCCACCAGCAGAGCATACGGTAATGAAAAACTGTTTTTT.

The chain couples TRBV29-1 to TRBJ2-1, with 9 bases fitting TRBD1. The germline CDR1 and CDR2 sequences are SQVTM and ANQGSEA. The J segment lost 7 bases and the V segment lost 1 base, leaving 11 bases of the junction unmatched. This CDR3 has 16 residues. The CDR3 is CSVEVTGTGIRNEQFF. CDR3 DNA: TGCAGCGTTGAAGTTACCGGGACAGGGATCAGGAATGAGCAGTTCTTC.

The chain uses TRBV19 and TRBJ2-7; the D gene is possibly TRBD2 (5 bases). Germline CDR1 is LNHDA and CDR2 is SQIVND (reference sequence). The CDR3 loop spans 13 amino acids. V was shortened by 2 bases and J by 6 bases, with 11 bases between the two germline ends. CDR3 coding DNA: TGTGCCAGTAGTATAAGTTCTGGGAGCGAGCAGTACTTC. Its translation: CASSISSGSEQYF. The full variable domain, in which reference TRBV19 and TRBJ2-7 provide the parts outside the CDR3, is DGGITQSPKYLFRKEGQNVTLSCEQNLNHDAMYWYRQDPGQGLRLIYYSQIVNDFQKGDIAEGYSVSREKKESFPLTVTSAQKNPTAFYLCASSISSGSEQYFGPGTRLTVT.

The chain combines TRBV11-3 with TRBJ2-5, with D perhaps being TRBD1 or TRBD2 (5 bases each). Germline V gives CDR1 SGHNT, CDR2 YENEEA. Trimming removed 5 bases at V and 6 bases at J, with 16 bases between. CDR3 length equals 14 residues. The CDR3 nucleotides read TGTGCCAGCAGCACCCAAGGGACGACGAAGACCCAGTACTTC. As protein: CASSTQGTTKTQYF. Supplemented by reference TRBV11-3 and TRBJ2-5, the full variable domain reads EAGVVQSPRYKIIEKKQPVAFWCNPISGHNTLYWYLQNLGQGPELLIRYENEEAVDDSQLPKDRFSAERLKGVDSTLKIQPAELGDSAVYLCASSTQGTTKTQYFGPGTRLLVL.

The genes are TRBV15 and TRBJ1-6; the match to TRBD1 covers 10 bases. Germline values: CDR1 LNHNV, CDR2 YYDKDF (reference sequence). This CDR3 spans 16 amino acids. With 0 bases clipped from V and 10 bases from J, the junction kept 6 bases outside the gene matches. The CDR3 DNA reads TGTGCCACCAGCAGAGATTGGGGACAGGGGCAATCACCCCTCCACTTT. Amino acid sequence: CATSRDWGQGQSPLHF.

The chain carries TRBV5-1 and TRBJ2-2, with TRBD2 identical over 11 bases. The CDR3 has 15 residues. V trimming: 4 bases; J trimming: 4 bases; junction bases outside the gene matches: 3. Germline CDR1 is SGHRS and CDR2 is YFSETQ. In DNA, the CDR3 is TGCGCCAGCAGCGTTGGGACTAGCGGCACCGGGGAGCTGTTTTTT. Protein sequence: CASSVGTSGTGELFF.

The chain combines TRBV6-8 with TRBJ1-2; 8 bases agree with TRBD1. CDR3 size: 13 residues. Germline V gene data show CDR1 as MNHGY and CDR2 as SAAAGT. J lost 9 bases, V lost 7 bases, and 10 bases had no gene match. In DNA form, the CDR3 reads TGTGCCAGCAAGCAGACAGGGGTCGGAAGCTACACCTTC. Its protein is CASKQTGVGSYTF.

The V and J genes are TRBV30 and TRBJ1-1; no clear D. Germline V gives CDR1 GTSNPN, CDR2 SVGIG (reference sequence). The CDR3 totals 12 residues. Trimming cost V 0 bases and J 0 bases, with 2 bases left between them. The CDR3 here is CAWSVVNTEAFF. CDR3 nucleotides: TGTGCCTGGAGTGTAGTGAACACTGAAGCTTTCTTT.

The CDR3 sequence is CASRKGQDDYGYTF. DNA for the CDR3: TGTGCCAGCAGAAAGGGCCAGGATGACTATGGCTACACCTTC. This sequence joins TRBV6-8 and TRBJ1-2; no reliable D call. The CDR3 loop spans 14 amino acids. Trimming left V 6 bases short and J 3 bases short, with 14 bases between. Germline V gene lookup returns CDR1 MNHGY and CDR2 SAAAGT.